This T cell receptor beta chain comes out of a study of T cell changes during pregnancy in multiple sclerosis. Produced via immunoSEQ multiplex PCR; TCRdb's table is partial and in-frame only. Of 60,000 to 65,000 clones listed, approximately 92% are singletons. This CDR3 is built from 15 residues. CDR1 GTSNPN and CDR2 SVGIG come from the germline V gene (reference sequence). V was clipped by 4 bases and J by 5 bases, with 20 bases between them. This clonotype originated in a female donor with multiple sclerosis, enrolled in a pregnancy study. The sequenced sample was peripheral blood, obtained in the second trimester of pregnancy. The V gene is TRBV30, the J gene TRBJ1-2; weak D call: TRBD1 (6 bases). The chain's CDR3 is CAWTDLPSRGYGYTF. The CDR3 DNA is TGTGCCTGGACGGACCTCCCGTCCAGGGGATATGGCTACACCTTC.